This is a list of T cell receptor beta chains from one sample in a study of neurological immune-mediated disorders. Each CDR3 protein is one row after TCRdb ran MiXCR on the 5' RACE reads. The table lists 55,000 to 65,000 distinct CDR3 sequences, roughly 13% of them singletons. The material sequenced was PBMCs. The receptors were gathered from a woman aged 55-75 years with HTLV-1-associated myelopathy (HAM/TSP). CDR3s include the opening cysteine and the closing phenylalanine or tryptophan. The order of the fields is clone size, V gene, D gene, J gene, CDR3 protein, CDR3 DNA. The D gene is left open where the match is weak. A row's size may be missing; if present it is once, few, many or a size class.

>many|TRBV28|-|TRBJ2-1
CASITGTSSNEQFF
TGTGCCAGCATAACGGGAACCTCGTCCAATGAGCAGTTCTTC
>-|TRBV20-1|-|TRBJ2-1
CSGLLSPKWDEQFF
TGCAGTGGCCTTTTGAGTCCTAAGTGGGATGAGCAGTTCTTC
>many|TRBV7-3|-|TRBJ2-7
CASSPTAGYSYEQYF
TGTGCCAGCAGCCCGACGGCGGGCTACTCCTACGAGCAGTACTTC
>-|TRBV29-1|-|TRBJ2-2
CSVVGQLNTGELFF
TGCAGCGTTGTAGGACAGCTGAACACCGGGGAGCTGTTTTTT
>-|TRBV10-3|-|TRBJ1-2
CAISDYSNYGYTF
TGTGCCATCAGTGACTACAGTAACTATGGCTACACCTTC
>many|TRBV5-1|TRBD2|TRBJ2-5
CASSLGASGSKQETQYF
TGCGCCAGCAGCTTGGGGGCTAGCGGGAGTAAACAAGAGACCCAGTACTTC
>-|TRBV7-3|TRBD1|TRBJ1-2
CASSPGTGSGYTF
TGTGCCAGCAGCCCCGGGACAGGGTCTGGCTACACCTTC
>-|TRBV10-3|TRBD2|TRBJ2-2
CTIGGAGDTGELFF
TGTACAATCGGTGGGGCGGGAGACACCGGGGAGCTGTTTTTT
>many|TRBV12-3/TRBV12-4|TRBD2|TRBJ2-7
CASSGGSGRTYEQYF
TGTGCCAGCAGTGGGGGAAGCGGGAGGACCTACGAGCAGTACTTC
>many|TRBV25-1|-|TRBJ2-1
CASSPGYPTYNEQFF
TGTGCCAGCAGCCCGGGATATCCCACTTACAATGAGCAGTTCTTC
>many|TRBV11-2|-|TRBJ2-7
CASSLRAAYEQYF
TGTGCCAGCAGCCTCCGGGCTGCCTACGAGCAGTACTTC
>many|TRBV9|-|TRBJ1-4
CASSVGGPNEKLFF
TGTGCCAGCAGCGTGGGGGGCCCTAATGAAAAACTGTTTTTT
>many|TRBV20-1|TRBD1|TRBJ2-3
CSARDWDRDTSTDTQYF
TGCAGTGCTAGAGATTGGGACAGGGACACTAGCACAGATACGCAGTATTTT
>many|TRBV20-1|-|TRBJ1-2
CSAKSAGWAYGYTF
TGCAGTGCCAAAAGCGCGGGGTGGGCCTATGGCTACACCTTC
>medium-sized|TRBV27|TRBD2|TRBJ2-1
CASSYDSGRAGNEQFF
TGTGCCAGCAGCTACGATAGCGGGAGGGCCGGGAATGAGCAGTTCTTC